The 8 T cell receptor beta chains below come from one sample, sequenced in a study of cytomegalovirus exposure and HLA in healthy donors. PCR used 60 Vbeta primers and 13 Jbeta primers. Measured with immunoSEQ multiplex PCR; TCRdb has only the in-frame clones, and not every one. The data contain some 120,000 clones, about 80% of them seen just once; the ten biggest clones take up under 3%. The sequencing input was PBMCs. Receptors originate from a man aged 30 to 45 in good health and CMV-seronegative.

V and J are TRBV7-2 and TRBJ2-2; 11 positions agree with TRBD2. Looked up from germline, CDR1 is SGHTA and CDR2 is FQGNSA. CDR3 size: 16 residues. Unmatched junction bases numbered 5, after V lost 2 bases and J lost 6 bases. CDR3 nucleotides: TGTGCCAGCAGCTTACCCCTAGCGGGAGGCGCCGGGGAGCTGTTTTTT. Translated: CASSLPLAGGAGELFF.

This clone was observed a few times. The chain employs TRBV4-1 and TRBJ1-1; TRBD1 aligns across 8 bases. With V trimmed by 4 bases and J by 1 base, 11 bases remained unmatched. CDR3 length: 17 residues. CDR1 and CDR2 from the germline V gene are MGHRA and YSYEKL. Here the CDR3 reads CASSRGQGRYRNTEAFF. DNA for the CDR3: TGCGCCAGCAGCCGAGGACAGGGACGGTATCGGAACACTGAAGCTTTCTTT.

The rearrangement uses TRBV19 and TRBJ2-1; TRBD2 agrees at 9 bases. Germline V gene data show CDR1 as LNHDA and CDR2 as SQIVND (reference sequence). The CDR3 runs to 16 residues. V lost 2 bases, J lost 11 bases, and 13 bases stayed unmatched. The CDR3 is CASSIWGGKAGGQQFF. The CDR3 region has the DNA TGTGCCAGTAGTATATGGGGGGGGAAAGCGGGAGGCCAGCAGTTCTTC.

The CDR3 sequence is CASSDSPGQGAHEQYF. In DNA form, the CDR3 reads TGTGCCAGCAGTGACTCGCCGGGACAGGGGGCGCACGAGCAGTACTTC. V usage is TRBV6-4 and J usage is TRBJ2-7; 12 bases match TRBD1. The CDR3 runs 16 residues. The junction had 5 bases not matched to a gene; V was cut back by 0 bases and J by 5 bases. In germline, CDR1 is MRHNA, CDR2 SNTAGT.

The rearrangement uses TRBV19 and TRBJ1-2, with 7 bases aligning to TRBD1. After removal of 7 bases from V and 7 bases from J, the junction contained 6 bases not matched to a gene. The CDR3 is 12 residues long. The germline V gene encodes CDR1 LNHDA and CDR2 SQIVND (reference sequence). Here the CDR3 DNA reads TGTGCCAGTACCACAGGGGTTGCTGGCTACACCTTC. It encodes CASTTGVAGYTF.

Regarding this clone: A read error may account for a junction end that differs from germline. The chain couples TRBV7-9 to TRBJ1-2; D is possibly TRBD1 (6 bases). This CDR3 is 14 amino acids long. CDR1 and CDR2 from the germline V gene are SEHNR and FQNEAQ (reference sequence). CDR3 loop: CSSSSADRFYGYTF. The CDR3 nucleotides are TGTTCCAGCAGCTCGGCAGACAGGTTCTATGGCTACACCTTC.

This clone was detected a few times. The chain links TRBV6-1 to TRBJ1-5; the match to TRBD1 covers 9 bases. The V gene's germline CDR1 is MNHNS and CDR2 SASEGT. The CDR3 has 15 residues. Losses at the gene ends were 0 bases for V and 5 bases for J; bases not matched to a gene: 2. The CDR3 bases are TGTGCCAGCAGTGAAGCGGACAGGGGATATCAGCCCCAGCATTTT. This translates into CASSEADRGYQPQHF.

The genes are TRBV11-3 and TRBJ1-1; 7 bases match TRBD1. Germline-derived CDR1 and CDR2 are SGHNT and YENEEA. Germline trimming cut 0 bases from V and 4 bases from J; bases unmatched to any gene: 8. The length of the CDR3 is 16 residues. CDR3 nucleotides: TGTGCCAGCAGCTTAGATGCGGCAGGGGGGATCACTGAAGCTTTCTTT. Its protein product is CASSLDAAGGITEAFF.